Listed below are T cell receptor beta chains from one sample, sequenced in a study of blood T cells in healthy people across ages. Each CDR3 protein gets one entry after TCRdb re-called the 5' RACE reads with MiXCR. Among around 1,600,000 distinct CDR3 sequences listed, approximately 42% were seen once. Sequencing used blood. The receptor set was obtained from a woman aged 18 to 35 in good health. Each CDR3 is given with its conserved first and last residue. Each record gives: V gene, J gene, D gene, clone size, CDR3 DNA, CDR3 protein. A D gene is named only where the DNA matches it firmly. A clone size is listed for some rows: how often the clone was seen (once, few, many), or a class if it is expanded.

TRBV18	TRBJ2-3	NA	NA	TGTGCCAGCTCACCACCATCTTCCCAATTCACAGATACGCAGTATTTT	CASSPPSSQFTDTQYF
TRBV7-9	TRBJ1-2	NA	NA	TGTGCCAGCAGTCCGATCGTCCCAGGGACCTCTGGCTACACCTTC	CASSPIVPGTSGYTF
TRBV9	TRBJ2-7	TRBD2	NA	TGTGCCAGCAGCGTAGCGGTGGGAGGGACTTACAATGAGCAGTACTTC	CASSVAVGGTYNEQYF
TRBV10-3	TRBJ2-7	NA	few	TGTGCCATCAGTGAGGGGATCAATTACGAGCAGTACTTC	CAISEGINYEQYF
TRBV7-9	TRBJ2-4	NA	few	TGTGCCAGCAGCCCCCTGCAAGCAACAGCCAAAAACATTCAGTACTTC	CASSPLQATAKNIQYF
TRBV14	TRBJ1-2	NA	NA	TGTGCCAGCAGCCAAGCCGTGTCGGGTGGCTACACCTTC	CASSQAVSGGYTF
TRBV6-5	TRBJ2-1	TRBD1	NA	TGTGCCAGCAGCCCTGACAGGGGGTGGTACAATGAGCAGTTCTTC	CASSPDRGWYNEQFF
TRBV9	TRBJ2-2	NA	NA	TGTGCCAGCAGCGTAGCAACAGCTAACACCGGGGAGCTGTTTTTT	CASSVATANTGELFF
TRBV29-1	TRBJ1-2	NA	few	TGCAGCGTTGATATTAGAGCTAACTATGGCTACACCTTC	CSVDIRANYGYTF
TRBV7-9	TRBJ1-2	TRBD1	NA	TGTGCCAGCAGTTACGCAGGGACAGGGAATGGCTACACCTTC	CASSYAGTGNGYTF
TRBV7-2	TRBJ1-2	TRBD1	few	TGTGCCAGCAGCTTAGCGCAGGCCACAGGGGGCTCTGGCTACACCTTC	CASSLAQATGGSGYTF
TRBV30	TRBJ2-1	NA	NA	TGTGCCTGGAGGCCGGATGACACCTACAATGAGCAGTTCTTC	CAWRPDDTYNEQFF
TRBV27	TRBJ1-2	TRBD1	few	TGTGCCAGCAGTTTAAGAGGGGACAGGGTTGGCCATGGCTACACCTTC	CASSLRGDRVGHGYTF
TRBV6-2/TRBV6-3	TRBJ2-1	NA	few	TGTGCCAGCAGTCGCCTCATGGGAAATGAGCAGTTCTTC	CASSRLMGNEQFF
TRBV6-1	TRBJ2-3	NA	few	TGTGCCAGCAGTTATGTCGTGACAGATACGCAGTATTTT	CASSYVVTDTQYF
TRBV4-3	TRBJ2-2	NA	NA	TGCGCCAGCAGCCAAGGGAGGGTCCTAACTGGCGGGAACACCGGGGAGCTGTTTTTT	CASSQGRVLTGGNTGELFF
TRBV11-1	TRBJ2-1	TRBD2	few	TGTGCCAGCAGCCGACTAGCGGGAATGGATGAGCAGTTCTTC	CASSRLAGMDEQFF
TRBV6-5	TRBJ2-3	TRBD2	NA	TGTGCCAGCACCACCCTAGCGGGTAGGGATACGCAGTATTTT	CASTTLAGRDTQYF
TRBV4-3	TRBJ1-2	TRBD1	few	TGCGCCAGCAGCCTTTCGACAGGGGGGCACTATGGCTACACCTTC	CASSLSTGGHYGYTF
TRBV4-2	TRBJ1-1	NA	NA	TGTGCCAGCAGCGAGGGACATCGTTTTTCTGACACTGAAGCTTTCTTT	CASSEGHRFSDTEAFF
TRBV27	TRBJ1-2	NA	few	TGTGCCAGCCGTAAGGTGGAGGGGACCTACTATGGCTACACCTTC	CASRKVEGTYYGYTF
TRBV20-1	TRBJ2-7	TRBD2	NA	TGCAGTACTAGAGAAGTAGCGGGGGGGTCCTACAATGAGCAGTACTTC	CSTREVAGGSYNEQYF